Below, 26 T cell receptor beta chains from the same sample are listed, as sequenced in a study of T cells in Graves' hyperthyroidism and ophthalmopathy. Amplified TCR beta CDR3 regions derived from RNA transcripts. Using the HTBI primer set, a first-round RT-PCR was run on the TCR CDR3. Via MiXCR, TCRdb re-called the multiplex PCR reads, giving one row per CDR3 protein. The sample records fewer than 400,000 distinct CDR3 sequences, around 15% being singletons. The sample comprised blood. Source of these receptors: a man aged 50 to 60 with Graves' ophthalmopathy.

The table lists this clonotype with a few counts. V gene TRBV25-1 combines with J gene TRBJ2-1; D is unclear. The CDR3 spans 18 residues. Per the germline V gene, CDR1 is MGHDK and CDR2 is SYGVNS. V lost 1 base and J 2 bases, leaving 18 bases between the germline ends. In nucleotides, the CDR3 is TGTGCCAGCAGTGAATCGGTTTTGGAGAGGCCCACCTACAATGAGCAGTTCTTC. It encodes CASSESVLERPTYNEQFF.

Comments on this clonotype: This clone may be a read error of a much larger clone one base away. Given the absence of the conserved phenylalanine or tryptophan at the CDR3 end, a read error is likely. J is TRBJ1-1 and V is TRBV5-1; D possibly corresponds to TRBD1 (5 bases). The CDR3 covers 14 residues. Germline V lookup: CDR1 SGHRS, CDR2 YFSETQ. The V end was cut by 4 bases, the J end by 4 bases, with 14 bases between. In DNA form, the CDR3 reads TGCGCCAGCAGCGTCGCGCGGGGGAGCACTGAAGCTTTCCTT. Its protein is CASSVARGSTEAFL.

This clonotype was counted at least ten times. The genes are TRBV3-1 and TRBJ2-7; D could derive from TRBD1 or TRBD2 (6 bases each). Germline V gene lookup returns CDR1 LGHDT and CDR2 YNNKEL (reference sequence). Trimming left V 4 bases short and J 1 base short, with 11 bases between. This CDR3 contains 14 residues. The CDR3 spells CASSRRGDSYEQYF. CDR3 sequence (DNA): TGTGCCAGCAGCCGGAGGGGGGATTCCTACGAGCAGTACTTC.

In its sample, this clonotype was seen a few times. The CDR3 loop reads CASSLGFGGRGHNEQFF. CDR3 in DNA: TGTGCCAGCAGCTTAGGATTCGGGGGGAGGGGCCACAATGAGCAGTTCTTC. The chain links TRBV7-9 to TRBJ2-1; 7 nucleotides line up with TRBD2. V was clipped by 1 base and J by 5 bases; unmatched bases: 11. From germline, CDR1 is SEHNR and CDR2 FQNEAQ (reference sequence). The CDR3 length is 17 residues.

This clonotype has a count of ten or more. V gene TRBV7-3 combines with J gene TRBJ2-2; 9 nucleotides agree with TRBD2. V lost 4 bases and J lost 7; bases outside the gene matches: 7. This CDR3 has 15 amino acids. Per germline, CDR1 SGHTA and CDR2 FQGTGA. The CDR3 sequence is CASSSRGLAYGELFF. CDR3 nucleotide sequence: TGTGCCAGCAGCTCGCGAGGACTAGCGTACGGGGAGCTGTTTTTT.

At least ten counts were recorded for this clonotype. The chain combines TRBV7-8 with TRBJ2-1, with D possibly matching TRBD2 (5 bases). The V end was cut by 1 base, the J end by 0 bases, with 13 bases between. The length of the CDR3 is 17 residues. CDR1 SGHVS and CDR2 FQNEAQ come from the germline V gene. The CDR3: CASSLGMRRDSYNEQFF. The CDR3 bases are TGTGCCAGCAGCTTAGGGATGCGTCGGGACTCCTACAATGAGCAGTTCTTC.

The J gene is TRBJ2-7, the V gene TRBV10-3; possibly TRBD1 for D (6 bases). With 8 bases removed from V and 3 bases from J, the gap between germline ends came to 14 bases. Per the germline V gene, CDR1 is ENHRY and CDR2 is SYGVKD. There are 13 residues in the CDR3. The CDR3 DNA sequence: TGTGCCATCTCGGACAGCACCTACTACGAGCAGTACTTC. It yields the protein CAISDSTYYEQYF.

This clonotype was detected many times. J is TRBJ1-2 and V is TRBV29-1; D gene ambiguous. V lost 7 bases, J lost 0 bases, and 9 bases lay in between. CDR3 length: 12 residues. Germline V gives CDR1 SQVTM, CDR2 ANQGSEA. This chain's CDR3 is CSAMESNYGYTF. The CDR3 DNA is TGCAGCGCTATGGAATCTAACTATGGCTACACCTTC.

Comments on this clonotype: Possible read error: a much larger clone is one base away. The chain uses TRBV24-1 and TRBJ2-1, with TRBD1 matching over 11 bases. The trim removed 7 bases at V and 4 bases at J, leaving 8 bases unmatched. The germline gives CDR1 KGHDR, CDR2 SFDVKD. The CDR3 runs to 16 residues. CDR3 nucleotide sequence: TGTGCCACCAGGGAGTCCGGGACAGGGGGTTACAATGAGCAGTTCTTC. Its translation is CATRESGTGGYNEQFF.

This clonotype was observed a handful of times. The chain has TRBV10-3 and TRBJ2-3; no clear D. The ends were cut back, 7 bases at V and 4 bases at J, with 6 bases in the middle. This CDR3 is 11 amino acids long. Germline loops: CDR1 ENHRY, CDR2 SYGVKD. Here the CDR3 reads CAIILADTQYF. Written as DNA, the CDR3 is TGTGCCATCATTCTGGCAGATACGCAGTATTTT.

This clonotype was observed at least ten times. This sequence joins TRBV10-2 and TRBJ2-7, with 8 bases lining up with TRBD1. CDR3 length equals 14 residues. CDR1 and CDR2 from the germline V gene are WSHSY and SAAADI. Germline trimming cut 2 bases from V and 3 bases from J; bases unmatched to any gene: 3. DNA of the CDR3: TGCGCCAGCAGTGAGGGACAGGGAGGCTACGAGCAGTACTTC. Its translation is CASSEGQGGYEQYF.

This clonotype was picked up many times. In nucleotides, the CDR3 is TGTGCCAGCAGTTTCCTCCCCAGCGGGAGGGCCTACGAGCAGTACTTC. The encoded protein is CASSFLPSGRAYEQYF. The chain couples TRBV27 to TRBJ2-7; 10 bases are a match to TRBD2. The V gene end was trimmed by 3 bases and the J gene end by 2 bases; junction bases not matched to a gene: 7. This CDR3 has 16 amino acids. Per germline, CDR1 MNHEY and CDR2 SMNVEV (reference sequence).

This clonotype was seen many times. J is TRBJ2-3 and V is TRBV20-1; TRBD2 matches at 11 bases. Trimming at V came to 0 bases and at J to 4 bases, leaving 6 bases not matched to a gene. Germline V CDR1 and CDR2: DFQATT, SNEGSKA (reference sequence). The CDR3 is 16 residues long. As DNA, the CDR3 is TGCAGTGCTAGAGATTCCGGGACTAGCGGCCCAGATACGCAGTATTTT. Translating gives CSARDSGTSGPDTQYF.

This clonotype was picked up one time. This chain connects TRBV6-1 to TRBJ1-6; no clear D gene. Trimming shortened V by 3 bases and J by 18 bases, and 24 bases separated the two germline ends. Germline V CDR1 and CDR2: MNHNS, SASEGT. This CDR3 comprises 15 residues. CDR3 nucleotide sequence: TGTGCCAGCAGTGATTGGAAGATACAGAGCCCGGACCACCACTTT. Translating it yields CASSDWKIQSPDHHF.

This clonotype was recorded a few times. This chain links TRBV16 with TRBJ2-7; D unresolved. V lost 2 bases and J 7 bases, leaving 9 bases between the germline ends. The CDR3 length is 12 residues. Germline V lookup: CDR1 KGHSY, CDR2 FQNENV. The CDR3 region is CASSQGGAEQYF. The CDR3 nucleotides are TGTGCCAGCAGCCAAGGTGGTGCGGAGCAGTACTTC.

Regarding this clonotype: At one end, the junction sequence differs from germline, possibly due to a read error. The chain links TRBV12-3 or TRBV12-4 to TRBJ2-5; a possible D gene is TRBD1 (6 bases). The CDR3 spans 14 residues. The CDR3 sequence is CDSSLGALQETQYF. CDR3 nucleotide sequence: TGTGACAGCAGTTTGGGGGCTCTCCAAGAGACCCAGTACTTC.

The rearrangement joins TRBV7-9 to TRBJ2-3, with 9 positions matching TRBD2. Germline V lookup: CDR1 SEHNR, CDR2 FQNEAQ (reference sequence). J was trimmed by 1 base and V by 1 base; bases with no gene match: 3. The CDR3 contains 16 residues. The CDR3 loop is CASSLGLADRTDTQYF. DNA of the CDR3: TGTGCCAGCAGCTTAGGACTAGCGGACCGCACAGATACGCAGTATTTT.

This clonotype was observed a few times. This rearrangement joins TRBV19 to TRBJ2-3; D gene uncertain. V shed 1 base and J shed 7 bases, with 6 bases lying between them. CDR3 length equals 12 residues. The V gene's germline CDR1 is LNHDA and CDR2 SQIVND (reference sequence). CDR3 in amino acids: CASSIGLNTQYF. The CDR3 DNA sequence: TGTGCCAGTAGTATAGGGTTGAATACGCAGTATTTT.

This clonotype was counted between two and nine times. This chain uses TRBV12-3 or TRBV12-4 with TRBJ2-1, with 10 bases matching TRBD2. The junction had 4 bases not matched to a gene; V was cut back by 9 bases and J by 5 bases. The length of the CDR3 is 13 residues. The CDR3 DNA sequence: TGTGCCAGTCGGACTAGCGGAAACAATGAGCAGTTCTTC. Protein product: CASRTSGNNEQFF.

The chain combines TRBV9 with TRBJ2-7; no clear D. CDR3 size: 17 residues. The V gene's germline CDR1 is SGDLS and CDR2 YYNGEE. Trimming left V 0 bases short and J 4 bases short, with 20 bases between. The DNA for the CDR3 is TGTGCCAGCAGCGTAGGCCACCTAGATCCTCGGTCGTACGAGCAGTACTTC. Encoded protein: CASSVGHLDPRSYEQYF.

This clonotype has at least ten counts. The V gene is TRBV5-6, the J gene TRBJ1-2, with D possibly being TRBD1 (5 bases). The CDR3 length is 15 residues. Germline V gives CDR1 SGHDT, CDR2 YYEEEE. Trimming removed 0 bases at V and 2 bases at J, with 11 bases between. This chain's CDR3 is CASSLGRRENYGYTF. The CDR3 nucleotides are TGTGCCAGCAGCTTGGGCCGCAGGGAAAACTATGGCTACACCTTC.

Ten or more counts support this clonotype. This rearrangement joins TRBV15 to TRBJ2-3, with TRBD2 matching over 11 bases. Looked up from germline, CDR1 is LNHNV and CDR2 is YYDKDF (reference sequence). The CDR3 consists of 14 residues. V was pared by 5 bases and J by 4 bases, with 2 bases of the junction left unmatched. In DNA form, the CDR3 reads TGTGCCACCAGCCTAGCGGGGGGCGCAGATACGCAGTATTTT. This encodes CATSLAGGADTQYF.

The chain carries TRBV15 and TRBJ2-1; a possible D gene is TRBD2 (11 bases). The CDR3 consists of 18 residues. The V gene's germline CDR1 is LNHNV and CDR2 YYDKDF (reference sequence). V was trimmed by 8 bases and J by 4 bases, leaving 27 bases between them. CDR3 region: CATGSTGGRLAGYNEQFF. Written as DNA, the CDR3 is TGTGCCACCGGATCGACAGGGGGCAGACTAGCGGGATACAATGAGCAGTTCTTC.

This clonotype was counted many times. The rearrangement links TRBV3-1 to TRBJ2-7; unclear D gene. Germline values: CDR1 LGHDT, CDR2 YNNKEL (reference sequence). Trimming pared 5 bases from V and 3 bases from J, leaving 14 bases between. This CDR3 comprises 14 residues. The CDR3 is CASSYSDPVYEQYF. The CDR3 coding sequence is TGTGCCAGCAGCTACTCCGATCCGGTCTACGAGCAGTACTTC.

The chain employs TRBV19 and TRBJ2-7; D might be TRBD2 (6 bases). Trimming stripped 9 bases from V and 2 bases from J, with 20 bases between. Per germline, CDR1 LNHDA and CDR2 SQIVND (reference sequence). CDR3 length: 15 amino acids. This CDR3 reads CARRGAGRMAYEQYF. DNA of the CDR3: TGTGCCAGGCGCGGGGCCGGCAGGATGGCCTACGAGCAGTACTTC.

The V gene is TRBV5-1, the J gene TRBJ2-1, with TRBD1 identical over 9 bases. V was clipped by 0 bases and J by 4 bases; unmatched bases: 5. The CDR3 totals 16 residues. The germline CDR1 and CDR2 sequences are SGHRS and YFSETQ. The CDR3 DNA sequence: TGCGCCAGCAGCTTGGGTCCTGGGACAGGGTACAATGAGCAGTTCTTC. Encoded protein: CASSLGPGTGYNEQFF.